Below are 4 T cell receptor beta chains sequenced from a single sample in a study of beta chain features in type 1 diabetes. Which antigens these TCRs recognize remains unknown. Expressed TCRB transcripts were sequenced because the isolated RNA had all been reverse transcribed beforehand. Some clones are missing from TCRdb's copy, which holds only in-frame ones; the method was immunoSEQ multiplex PCR. The data hold 300,000 to 400,000 clones, with approximately 15% observed a single time. Notes on the study in general: There was a moderate but significant shortening of TCRB CDR3s in all four CD4+ subsets of Type 1 diabetes patients.

Input material: naive CD4+ T cells from blood. These receptors originate from a woman aged 18-29 years with type 1 diabetes.

This clone was counted only a few times. The genes are TRBV5-1 and TRBJ1-5, with a tentative D call TRBD1 (5 bases). Germline-derived CDR1 and CDR2 are SGHRS and YFSETQ. The CDR3 is 14 residues long. Trimming took off 4 bases at V and 0 bases at J, with 8 bases between the two ends. The CDR3 nucleotides are TGCGCCAGCAGCATCGACAGTAGCAATCAGCCCCAGCATTTT. Amino acids: CASSIDSSNQPQHF.

The chain has TRBV27 and TRBJ2-6; TRBD1 matches at 7 bases. Germline V gene sequence: CDR1 MNHEY, CDR2 SMNVEV (reference sequence). After removal of 2 bases from V and 4 bases from J, the junction contained 5 bases not matched to a gene. CDR3 size: 16 residues. The CDR3 region has the DNA TGTGCCAGCAGTTTACCCGGGACAGCCGGGGCCAACGTCCTGACTTTC. Translating it yields CASSLPGTAGANVLTF. The variable domain in full, with the rest retrieved from reference TRBV27 and TRBJ2-6, is EAQVTQNPRYLITVTGKKLTVTCSQNMNHEYMSWYRQDPGLGLRQIYYSMNVEVTDKGDVPEGYKVSRKEKRNFPLILESPSPNQTSLYFCASSLPGTAGANVLTFGAGSRLTVL.

The chain couples TRBV4-1 to TRBJ2-7; TRBD2 matches 9 bases. V lost 4 bases, J lost 0 bases, and 7 bases stayed unmatched. This CDR3 is built from 16 residues. Germline V gives CDR1 MGHRA, CDR2 YSYEKL. The CDR3 is CASSLQTSGGSYEQYF. The DNA for the CDR3 is TGCGCCAGCAGCCTACAGACTAGCGGAGGCTCCTACGAGCAGTACTTC.

This clone has only a few counts. The V and J genes are TRBV7-2 and TRBJ2-3, with TRBD2 identical over 9 bases. V dropped 0 bases and J dropped 4; count of bases not matched to a gene: 11. CDR1 and CDR2 (germline): SGHTA, FQGNSA. The CDR3 covers 18 residues. The CDR3 region has the DNA TGTGCCAGCAGCTTAGCTGCTTATGGCGGGAGGGGGGCAGATACGCAGTATTTT. It yields the protein CASSLAAYGGRGADTQYF.